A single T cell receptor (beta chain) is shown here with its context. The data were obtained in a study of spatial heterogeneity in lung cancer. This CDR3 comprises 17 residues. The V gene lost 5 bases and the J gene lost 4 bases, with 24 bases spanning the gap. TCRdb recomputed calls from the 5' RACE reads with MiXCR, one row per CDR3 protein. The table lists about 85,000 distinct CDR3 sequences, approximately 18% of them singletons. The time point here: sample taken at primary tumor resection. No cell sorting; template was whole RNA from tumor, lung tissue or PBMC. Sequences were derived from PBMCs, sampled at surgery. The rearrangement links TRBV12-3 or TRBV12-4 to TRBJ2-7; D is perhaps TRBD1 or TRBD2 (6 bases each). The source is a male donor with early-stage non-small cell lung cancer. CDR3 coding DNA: TGTGCCAGCAGTGTAGAAAAGGGGGGTCACCTCAGGTACGAGCAGTACTTC. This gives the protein CASSVEKGGHLRYEQYF.